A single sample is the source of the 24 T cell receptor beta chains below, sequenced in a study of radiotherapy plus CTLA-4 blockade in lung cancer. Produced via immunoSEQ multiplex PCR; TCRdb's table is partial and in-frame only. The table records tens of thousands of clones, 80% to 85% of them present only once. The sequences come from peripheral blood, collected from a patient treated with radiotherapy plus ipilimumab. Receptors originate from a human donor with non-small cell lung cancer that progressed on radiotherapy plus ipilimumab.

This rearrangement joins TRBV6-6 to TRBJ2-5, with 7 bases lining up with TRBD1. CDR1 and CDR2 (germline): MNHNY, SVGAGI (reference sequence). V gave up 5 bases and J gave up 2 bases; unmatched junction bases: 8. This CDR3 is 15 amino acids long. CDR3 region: CASSIGQAAQETQYF. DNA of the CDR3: TGTGCCAGCAGTATTGGACAGGCTGCGCAAGAGACCCAGTACTTC.

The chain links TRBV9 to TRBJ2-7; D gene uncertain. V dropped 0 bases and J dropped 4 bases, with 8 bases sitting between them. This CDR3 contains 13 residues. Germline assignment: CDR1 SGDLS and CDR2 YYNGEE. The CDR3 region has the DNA TGTGCCAGCAGCGTAGCTCCCGAATACGAGCAGTACTTC. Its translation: CASSVAPEYEQYF.

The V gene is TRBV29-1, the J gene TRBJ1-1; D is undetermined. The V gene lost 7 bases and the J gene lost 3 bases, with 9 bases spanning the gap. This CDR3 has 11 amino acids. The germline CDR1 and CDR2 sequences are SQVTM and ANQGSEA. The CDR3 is CSAHTYTEAFF. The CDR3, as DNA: TGCAGCGCTCACACGTACACTGAAGCTTTCTTT.

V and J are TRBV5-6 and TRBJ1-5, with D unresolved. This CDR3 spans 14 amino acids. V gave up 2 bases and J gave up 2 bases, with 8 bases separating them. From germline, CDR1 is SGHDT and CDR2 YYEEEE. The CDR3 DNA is TGTGCCAGCAGCTTTGGGCGGCGCAATCAGCCCCAGCATTTT. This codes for CASSFGRRNQPQHF.

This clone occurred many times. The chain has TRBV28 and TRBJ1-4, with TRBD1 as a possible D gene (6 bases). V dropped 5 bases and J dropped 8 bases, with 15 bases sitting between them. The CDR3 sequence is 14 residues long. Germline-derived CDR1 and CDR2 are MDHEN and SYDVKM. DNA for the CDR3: TGTGCCAGCAGTCAAGGGGGTACTGGCGAAAAACTGTTTTTT. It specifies CASSQGGTGEKLFF.

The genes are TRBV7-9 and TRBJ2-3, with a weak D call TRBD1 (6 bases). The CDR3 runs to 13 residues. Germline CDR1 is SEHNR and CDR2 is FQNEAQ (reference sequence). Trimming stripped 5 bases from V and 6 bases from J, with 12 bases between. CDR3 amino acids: CASSITGLDTQYF. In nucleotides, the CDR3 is TGTGCCAGCAGCATCACAGGGTTGGATACGCAGTATTTT.

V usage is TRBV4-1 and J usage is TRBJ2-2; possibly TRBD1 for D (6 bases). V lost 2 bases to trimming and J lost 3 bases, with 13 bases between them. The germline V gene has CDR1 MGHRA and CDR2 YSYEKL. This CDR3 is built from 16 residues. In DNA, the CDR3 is TGCGCCAGCAGCCAACAACAGGGTGGTTACACCGGGGAGCTGTTTTTT. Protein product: CASSQQQGGYTGELFF.

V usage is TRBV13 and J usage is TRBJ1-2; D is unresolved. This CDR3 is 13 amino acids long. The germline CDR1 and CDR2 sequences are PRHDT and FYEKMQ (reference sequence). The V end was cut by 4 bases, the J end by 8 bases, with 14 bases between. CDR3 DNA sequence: TGTGCCAGCAGCTCGGGCCAAGTAGGCGGCTACACCTTC. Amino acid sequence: CASSSGQVGGYTF.

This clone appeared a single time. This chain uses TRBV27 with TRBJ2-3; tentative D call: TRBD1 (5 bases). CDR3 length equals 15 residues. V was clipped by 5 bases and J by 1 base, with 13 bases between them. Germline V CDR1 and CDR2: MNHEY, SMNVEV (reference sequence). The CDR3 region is CASSRLTGRTDTQYF. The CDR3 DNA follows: TGTGCCAGCAGTCGTTTAACAGGACGCACAGATACGCAGTATTTT.

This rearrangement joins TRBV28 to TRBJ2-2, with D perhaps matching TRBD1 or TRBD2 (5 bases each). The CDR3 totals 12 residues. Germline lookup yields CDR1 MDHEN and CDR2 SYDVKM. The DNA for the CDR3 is TGTGCTGGGGACGGGGACGCCGGGGAGCTGTTTTTT. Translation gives CAGDGDAGELFF. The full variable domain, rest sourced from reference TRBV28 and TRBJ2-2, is DVKVTQSSRYLVKRTGEKVFLECVQDMDHENMFWYRQDPGLGLRLIYFSYDVKMKEKGDIPEGYSVSREKKERFSLILESASTNQTSMYLCAGDGDAGELFFGEGSRLTVL.

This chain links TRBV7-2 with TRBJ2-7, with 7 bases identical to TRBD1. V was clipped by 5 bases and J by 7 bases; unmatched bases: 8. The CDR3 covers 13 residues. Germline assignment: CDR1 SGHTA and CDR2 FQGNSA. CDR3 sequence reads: CASSQGQSGEQYF. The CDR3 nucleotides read TGTGCCAGCAGCCAGGGACAGTCGGGGGAGCAGTACTTC.

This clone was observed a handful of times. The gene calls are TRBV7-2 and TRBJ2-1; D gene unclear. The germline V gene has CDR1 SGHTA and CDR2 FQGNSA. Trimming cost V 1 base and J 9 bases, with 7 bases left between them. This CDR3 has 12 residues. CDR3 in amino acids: CASSLGASEQFF. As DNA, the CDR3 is TGTGCCAGCAGCTTAGGAGCGAGTGAGCAGTTCTTC.

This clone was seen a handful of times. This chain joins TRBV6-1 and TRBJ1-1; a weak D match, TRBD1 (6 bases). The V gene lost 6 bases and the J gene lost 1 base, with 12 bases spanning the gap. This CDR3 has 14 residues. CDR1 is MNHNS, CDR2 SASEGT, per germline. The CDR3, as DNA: TGTGCCAGCAGGGTAGGACAGCCGAACACTGAAGCTTTCTTT. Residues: CASRVGQPNTEAFF.

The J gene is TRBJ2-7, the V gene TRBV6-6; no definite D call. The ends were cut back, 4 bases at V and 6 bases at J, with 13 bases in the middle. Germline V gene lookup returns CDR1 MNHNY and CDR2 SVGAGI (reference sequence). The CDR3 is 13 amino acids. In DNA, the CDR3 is TGTGCCAGCAGTTCAACACGGACGGCCGAGCAGTACGTC. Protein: CASSSTRTAEQYV.

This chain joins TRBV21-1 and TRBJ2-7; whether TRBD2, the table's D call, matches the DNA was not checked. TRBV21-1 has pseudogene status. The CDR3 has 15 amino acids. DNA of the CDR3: TGTGCCAGCAGCAATGGCCCTAGCGGCTCCTACGAGCAGTACGTC. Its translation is CASSNGPSGSYEQYV.

CDR3 sequence (DNA): TGTGCCAGCAGCTCGACAGGGGGATTCTCCTACAATGAGCAGTTCTTC. It translates to CASSSTGGFSYNEQFF. This chain links TRBV7-3 with TRBJ2-1, with 9 bases lining up with TRBD1. J lost 0 bases, V lost 4 bases, and 4 bases had no gene match. CDR1 and CDR2 from the germline V gene are SGHTA and FQGTGA. The CDR3 has 16 amino acids.

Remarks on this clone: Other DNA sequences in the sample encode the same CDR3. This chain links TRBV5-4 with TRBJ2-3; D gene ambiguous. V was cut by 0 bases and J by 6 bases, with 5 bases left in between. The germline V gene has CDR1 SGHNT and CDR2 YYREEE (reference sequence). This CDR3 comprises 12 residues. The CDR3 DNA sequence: TGTGCCAGCAGCTTGGACGGGGATACGCAGTATTTT. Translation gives CASSLDGDTQYF.

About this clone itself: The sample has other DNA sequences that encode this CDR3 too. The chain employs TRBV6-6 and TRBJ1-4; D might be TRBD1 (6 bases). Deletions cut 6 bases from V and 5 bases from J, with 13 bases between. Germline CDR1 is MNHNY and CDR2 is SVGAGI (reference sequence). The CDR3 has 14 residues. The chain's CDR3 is CASSNRDTNEKLFF. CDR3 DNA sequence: TGTGCCAGCAGCAACCGGGACACAAATGAAAAACTGTTTTTT.

The CDR3 nucleotides read TGTGCCAGCTCACCGGGGGCCGGCGAGCAGTACGTC. It is translated as CASSPGAGEQYV. The J gene is TRBJ2-7, the V gene TRBV18; tentatively, D is TRBD1 (6 bases). CDR1 KGHSH and CDR2 LQKENI come from the germline V gene. V lost 3 bases and J 6 bases, leaving 9 bases between the germline ends. The CDR3 has 12 amino acids.

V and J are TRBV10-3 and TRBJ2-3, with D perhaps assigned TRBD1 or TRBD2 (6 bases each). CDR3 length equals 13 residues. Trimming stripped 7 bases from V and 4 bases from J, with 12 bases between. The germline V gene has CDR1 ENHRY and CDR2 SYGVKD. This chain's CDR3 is CAIKMGGADTQYF. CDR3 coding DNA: TGTGCCATCAAAATGGGGGGCGCAGATACGCAGTATTTT.

The CDR3 coding sequence is TGTGCCAGCAGTTACCTTGGGGGAACTGAAGCTTTCTTT. Its translation: CASSYLGGTEAFF. The genes are TRBV6-6 and TRBJ1-1, with D maybe TRBD1 (5 bases). Between the trimmed V and J ends, which lost 2 bases and 5 bases, there was a span of 9 bases. This CDR3 has 13 residues. Germline V lookup: CDR1 MNHNY, CDR2 SVGAGI (reference sequence).

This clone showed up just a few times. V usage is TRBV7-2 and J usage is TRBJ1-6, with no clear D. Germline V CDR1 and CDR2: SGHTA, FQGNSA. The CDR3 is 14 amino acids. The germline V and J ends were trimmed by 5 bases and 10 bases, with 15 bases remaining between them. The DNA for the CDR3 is TGTGCCAGCAGCCCCCGGTGGGCAGACTCACCCCTCCACTTT. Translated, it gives CASSPRWADSPLHF.

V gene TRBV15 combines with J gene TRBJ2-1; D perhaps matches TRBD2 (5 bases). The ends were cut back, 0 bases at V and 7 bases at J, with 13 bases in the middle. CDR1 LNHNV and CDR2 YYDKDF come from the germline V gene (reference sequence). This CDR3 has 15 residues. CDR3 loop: CATSRDLFSVNEQFF. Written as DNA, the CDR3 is TGTGCCACCAGCAGAGACCTCTTTAGCGTTAATGAGCAGTTCTTC.

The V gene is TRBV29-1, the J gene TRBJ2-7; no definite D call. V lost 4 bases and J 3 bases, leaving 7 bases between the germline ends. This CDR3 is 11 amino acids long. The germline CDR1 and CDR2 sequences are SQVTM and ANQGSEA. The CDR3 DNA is TGCAGCGTTGGCCAGTACTACGAGCAGTACGTC. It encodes CSVGQYYEQYV.